This T cell receptor beta chain was sequenced during a study of early T cells in non-severe SARS-CoV-2 infection. Overall study context: Alpha and beta chains were unpaired, from unsorted whole-blood bulk RNA.

Unique molecular identifiers tagged individual cDNA molecules. TCRdb re-called the 5' RACE reads through MiXCR, storing one row per CDR3 protein. The sample lists some 60,000 distinct CDR3 sequences, approximately 12% seen once, with 1.3% to 1.5% in the top ten. Only a few counts were recorded for this clonotype. Antigen specificity is unknown. Germline V CDR1 and CDR2: KGHSH, LQKENI. The germline V and J ends were trimmed by 4 bases and 5 bases, with 9 bases remaining between them. The CDR3 consists of 12 residues. Study-wide points: VDJdb-based matching was biased toward anti-spike CD8 responses and missed private and CD4 specificities.

The rearrangement uses TRBV18 and TRBJ2-7; D is undetermined. The TCR originated in an adult who was a healthcare worker with PCR-confirmed SARS-CoV-2 infection or an uninfected control (not recorded which). This specimen consisted of whole blood, obtained at baseline. The CDR3 DNA follows: TGTGCCAGCTCACAGGGTGCGAACGAGCAGTACTTC. It codes for CASSQGANEQYF.